This T cell receptor (beta chain) was identified in a study of cytomegalovirus exposure and HLA in healthy donors. Sequenced by immunoSEQ multiplex PCR; TCRdb stores in-frame clones only, minus some. The table shows under 150,000 clones, with around 87% occurring only once. CDR3 length: 15 amino acids. CDR1 and CDR2 (germline): MDHEN, SYDVKM. The J segment lost 4 bases and the V segment lost 2 bases, leaving 1 base of the junction unmatched. As for this clone: Its antigen is not known.

The donors were part of the roughly 130-subject validation cohort, which stood apart from the roughly 640-subject first cohort. General study points: Many donors shared some public TCRs, even though most TCR sequences were rare. Later, an analysis found that TCR clusters from the first cohort tended to co-occur in the 90 to 150 validation repertoires.

Material for sequencing was PBMCs. The receptor comes from a man between 18 and 29 years old in good health and CMV-seropositive. The chain employs TRBV28 and TRBJ1-5; the match to TRBD1 covers 11 bases. CDR3 residues: CASSLGDRGNQPQHF. The CDR3 nucleotides are TGTGCCAGCAGTTTAGGGGACAGGGGGAATCAGCCCCAGCATTTT.